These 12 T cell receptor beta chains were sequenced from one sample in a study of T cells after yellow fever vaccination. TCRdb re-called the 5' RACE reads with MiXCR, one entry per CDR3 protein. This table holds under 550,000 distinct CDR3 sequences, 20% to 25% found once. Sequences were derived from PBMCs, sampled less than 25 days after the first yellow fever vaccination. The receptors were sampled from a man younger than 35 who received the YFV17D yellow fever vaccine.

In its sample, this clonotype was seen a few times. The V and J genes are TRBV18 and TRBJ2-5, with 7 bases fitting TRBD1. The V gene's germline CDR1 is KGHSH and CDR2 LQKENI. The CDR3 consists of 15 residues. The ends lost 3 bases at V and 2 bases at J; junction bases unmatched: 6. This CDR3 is CASSPNTGEQETQYF. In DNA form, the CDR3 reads TGTGCCAGCTCACCCAATACAGGGGAACAAGAGACCCAGTACTTC.

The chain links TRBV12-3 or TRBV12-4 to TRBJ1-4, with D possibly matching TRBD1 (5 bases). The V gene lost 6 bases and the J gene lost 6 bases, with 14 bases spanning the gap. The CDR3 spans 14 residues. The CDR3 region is CASSLQGFDEKLFF. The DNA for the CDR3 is TGTGCCAGCAGCCTGCAGGGTTTCGATGAAAAACTGTTTTTT.

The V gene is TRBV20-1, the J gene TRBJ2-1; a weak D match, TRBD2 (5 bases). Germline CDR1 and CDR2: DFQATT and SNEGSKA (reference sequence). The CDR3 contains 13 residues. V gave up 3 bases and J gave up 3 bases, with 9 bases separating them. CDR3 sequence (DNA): TGCAGTGCTAGGCCCGGGATCTACAATGAGCAGTTCTTC. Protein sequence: CSARPGIYNEQFF.

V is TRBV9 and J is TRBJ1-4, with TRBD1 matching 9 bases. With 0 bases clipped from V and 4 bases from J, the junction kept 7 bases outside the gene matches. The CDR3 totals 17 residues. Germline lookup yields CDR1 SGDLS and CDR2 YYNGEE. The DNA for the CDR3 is TGTGCCAGCAGCGTAGGGAACACAGGGGGCGTTAATGAAAAACTGTTTTTT. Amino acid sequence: CASSVGNTGGVNEKLFF. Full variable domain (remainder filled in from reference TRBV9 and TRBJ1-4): DSGVTQTPKHLITATGQRVTLRCSPRSGDLSVYWYQQSLDQGLQFLIQYYNGEERAKGNILERFSAQQFPDLHSELNLSSLELGDSALYFCASSVGNTGGVNEKLFFGSGTQLSVL.

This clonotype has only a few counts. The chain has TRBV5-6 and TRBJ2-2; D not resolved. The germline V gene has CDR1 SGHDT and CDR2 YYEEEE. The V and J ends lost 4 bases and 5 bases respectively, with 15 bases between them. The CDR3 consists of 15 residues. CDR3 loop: CASSAWQEWTGELFF. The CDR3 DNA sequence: TGTGCCAGCAGCGCTTGGCAGGAATGGACCGGGGAGCTGTTTTTT.

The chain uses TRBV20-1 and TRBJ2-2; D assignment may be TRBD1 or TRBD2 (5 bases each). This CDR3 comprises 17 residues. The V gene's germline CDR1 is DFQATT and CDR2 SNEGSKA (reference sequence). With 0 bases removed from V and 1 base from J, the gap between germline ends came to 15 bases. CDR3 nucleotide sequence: TGCAGTGCTAGAGATGTGAGGGCAGGGCTGAACACCGGGGAGCTGTTTTTT. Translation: CSARDVRAGLNTGELFF.

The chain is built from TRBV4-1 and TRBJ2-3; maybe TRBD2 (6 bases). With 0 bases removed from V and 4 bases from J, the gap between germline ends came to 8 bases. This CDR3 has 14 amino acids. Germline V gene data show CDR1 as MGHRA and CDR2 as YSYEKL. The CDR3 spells CASSQDGGSDTQYF. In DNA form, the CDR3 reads TGCGCCAGCAGCCAAGATGGGGGGTCAGATACGCAGTATTTT.

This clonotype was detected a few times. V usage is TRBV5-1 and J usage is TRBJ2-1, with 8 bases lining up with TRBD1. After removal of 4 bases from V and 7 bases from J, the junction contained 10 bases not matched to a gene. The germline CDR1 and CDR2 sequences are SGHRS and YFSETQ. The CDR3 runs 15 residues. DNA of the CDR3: TGCGCCAGCAGCGTGACAGGGGCCTTCGGGAATGAGCAGTTCTTC. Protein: CASSVTGAFGNEQFF. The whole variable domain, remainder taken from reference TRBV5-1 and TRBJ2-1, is KAGVTQTPRYLIKTRGQQVTLSCSPISGHRSVSWYQQTPGQGLQFLFEYFSETQRNKGNFPGRFSGRQFSNSRSEMNVSTLELGDSALYLCASSVTGAFGNEQFFGPGTRLTVL.

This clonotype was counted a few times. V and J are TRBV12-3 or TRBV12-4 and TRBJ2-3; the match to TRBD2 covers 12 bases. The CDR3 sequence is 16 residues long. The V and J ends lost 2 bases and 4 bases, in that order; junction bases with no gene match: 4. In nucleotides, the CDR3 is TGTGCCAGCAGTTTAAGTTCTAGCGGGGGGGCAGATACGCAGTATTTT. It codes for CASSLSSSGGADTQYF.

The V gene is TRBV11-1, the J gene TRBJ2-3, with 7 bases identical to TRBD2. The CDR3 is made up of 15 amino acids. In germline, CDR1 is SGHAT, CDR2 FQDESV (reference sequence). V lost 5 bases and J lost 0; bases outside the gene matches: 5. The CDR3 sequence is CASSVPGGSTDTQYF. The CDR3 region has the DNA TGTGCCAGCAGCGTCCCGGGGGGTAGCACAGATACGCAGTATTTT.

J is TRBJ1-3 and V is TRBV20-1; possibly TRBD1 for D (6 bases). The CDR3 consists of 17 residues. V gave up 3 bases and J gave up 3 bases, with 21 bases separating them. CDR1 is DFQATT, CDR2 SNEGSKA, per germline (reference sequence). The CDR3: CSARKTKTGSDGNTIYF. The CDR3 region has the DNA TGCAGTGCTAGGAAAACAAAAACAGGGTCTGATGGAAACACCATATATTTT.

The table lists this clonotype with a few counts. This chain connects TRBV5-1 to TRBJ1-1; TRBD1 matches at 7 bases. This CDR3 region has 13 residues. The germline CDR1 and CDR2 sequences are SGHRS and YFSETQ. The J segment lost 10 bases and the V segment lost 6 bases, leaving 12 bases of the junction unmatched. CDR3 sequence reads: CASTQDRAVGAFF. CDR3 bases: TGCGCCAGCACCCAAGACAGGGCGGTAGGAGCTTTCTTT.